This is a list of T cell receptor beta chains from one sample in a study of T cell responses to AZD1222 COVID-19 vaccine. Clones were sequenced by immunoSEQ multiplex PCR, and TCRdb holds only the in-frame ones, with some missing. The sample includes 100,000 or so clones, approximately 90% of them seen just once. Source: peripheral blood, taken on day 0 of AZD1222 vaccination. These receptors came from an adult in good health. Both conserved end residues are trimmed from each CDR3. Only part of the rows carry a size: once, few, many, or a class if the clone is expanded.

TRBV7-9 . ASSSGNSYEQY
TRBV6-6 . ASTPGQGRQPQH
TRBV27 . ASILSGPGAIGELF
TRBV12-3/TRBV12-4 . ASSFSGTQY
TRBV5-1 . ASSLVSPGLADYNEQF
TRBV3-1/TRBV3-2 . ASSQDYLGTQY
TRBV27 once ASSLSGPPYNEQF
TRBV2 . ASRPLAAAKNIQY
TRBV18 . ASSPGLNTEAF
TRBV5-4 . ASSTRGGYEQY
TRBV18 . ASSPSTRLVGANEQF
TRBV7-9 few ASSLAGEQF
TRBV2 . ASSERMDRAAEAF
TRBV7-2 few ASKAQETQY
TRBV18 . ASSITGEMNTEAF
TRBV11-2 . ASSLDYNQPQH
TRBV19 . ASSLPGTGGADTIY
TRBV9 . ASSVADITDTQY
TRBV3-1/TRBV3-2 . ASEGVWGEQY
TRBV14 . ASSQVSTGNYGYT
TRBV10-3 . AIRPGGDSNQPQH
TRBV6-2/TRBV6-3 . ASSPPGLAANPGTQY
TRBV2 once ASRTGRGMRGYT
TRBV25-1 medium-sized ASSESAGFNEKLF
TRBV7-2 . ASSLLDSPYEQY
TRBV11-3 . ASSPGTGPSNSPLH
TRBV6-2/TRBV6-3 . ASSYSSGTTGELF
TRBV30 . AWSVDTSNQPQH
TRBV5-1 . ASSLSAGDDNEQF
TRBV15 once ATSRDTGTYEQY
TRBV2 once ASSEWASSLKEQY
TRBV19 . ASSIEGRTHSNQPQH
TRBV28 . ASRGPRTGQETQY
TRBV27 few ASSLSMASGFSYEQY
TRBV7-8 . ASSYFRGATNEKLF
TRBV3-1/TRBV3-2 . ASSQDSGGSGYT
TRBV3-1/TRBV3-2 . ASSHELF
TRBV7-9 . ASSRQDISYEQY
TRBV20-1 . SASPAQGTGELF
TRBV6-2/TRBV6-3 . ASSSLFVWGLAGYNEQF
TRBV6-1 . ASSEVALQF
TRBV6-6 . ASSIGPPSGNTIY
TRBV19 . ASSAPDFSGNTIY